This TCR beta chain was sequenced for a study of T cell responses to AZD1222 COVID-19 vaccine. On this clone itself: Its cognate antigen is unknown.

Data came from immunoSEQ multiplex PCR; TCRdb stores just in-frame clones and leaves some out. The data contain about 140,000 clones, 85% to 95% of them singletons. Regarding the study as a whole: At 160-218 and 743-854, vaccine-associated CD4 TCRs were dominant, and they spanned spike. Close to half of spike-specific TCRs reportedly recognize unmutated variant regions. Elevations in Spike-specific TCR breadth and depth followed administration of two AZD1222 doses.

The CDR3 spans 13 residues. V dropped 6 bases and J dropped 6 bases, with 14 bases sitting between them. Germline values: CDR1 SGHTA, CDR2 FQGTGA. The chain combines TRBV7-3 with TRBJ1-2; D unclear. The clonotype comes from an adult in good health. Sequencing used peripheral blood, obtained on day 0 of AZD1222 vaccination. Written as DNA, the CDR3 is TGTGCCAGCAGTCCGGGTCCGGAGCATGGCTACACCTTC. Protein product: CASSPGPEHGYTF.